This T cell receptor (beta chain) appears in the sequencing data of a study of cytomegalovirus exposure and HLA in healthy donors. Study outcomes and limitations: In an earlier analysis, in under 700 donors, most V segments appeared productive either ~90% or ~30% of the time. CMV serostatus stood as the only immune exposure information on hand. According to a later analysis, donors in an Asian-associated ancestry cluster reportedly had fewer N-insertions than the 666-donor mean.

CDR3 length: 15 amino acids. Trimming removed 0 bases from V and 4 bases from J; junction bases left unmatched: 1. CDR1 and CDR2 (germline): SGDLS, YYNGEE. This PCR relied on a set of 60 Vbeta primers and 13 Jbeta primers. The table came from immunoSEQ multiplex PCR; TCRdb's copy has only in-frame clones and leaves some out. The data show about 97,000 clones, around three quarters seen once. On this clone itself: Its specificity is not known.

Material: PBMCs. The chain employs TRBV9 and TRBJ2-3; TRBD1 matches 11 bases. The receptor's source is a male donor in good health and CMV-seropositive. Here the CDR3 reads CASSVEGQGADTQYF. The CDR3, as DNA: TGTGCCAGCAGCGTAGAGGGACAGGGGGCAGATACGCAGTATTTT.